A single sample gave rise to the 27 T cell receptor beta chains below, sequenced in a study of blood T cell repertoires in COVID-19. Sequencing was performed with immunoSEQ multiplex PCR; in TCRdb, only in-frame clones are kept and a portion is missing. Of approximately 250,000 clones in the sample, approximately 89% are singletons; the top ten hold around 8.8%. The specimen sequenced was peripheral blood. Every receptor here comes from a man aged 35 to 55 with active or convalescent COVID-19.

This chain links TRBV20-1 with TRBJ1-1; 9 bases are a match to TRBD1. Germline V gene data show CDR1 as DFQATT and CDR2 as SNEGSKA (reference sequence). V was pared by 3 bases and J by 1 base, with 9 bases of the junction left unmatched. The CDR3 consists of 16 residues. This CDR3 reads CSASEQGAKGNTEAFF. The DNA for the CDR3 is TGCAGTGCTAGTGAACAGGGGGCCAAAGGGAACACTGAAGCTTTCTTT.

This clone was seen more than once but under ten times. CDR3 coding DNA: TGCAGCGTTGTAGCGGGGGCCGTGGCGGATACGCAGTATTTT. Amino acid sequence: CSVVAGAVADTQYF. The chain employs TRBV29-1 and TRBJ2-3; TRBD2 matches 9 bases. This CDR3 contains 14 residues. Germline V gives CDR1 SQVTM, CDR2 ANQGSEA. V was pared by 4 bases and J by 6 bases, with 8 bases of the junction left unmatched.

This sequence joins TRBV2 and TRBJ1-1, with D possibly being TRBD1 (5 bases). V was pared by 6 bases and J by 1 base, with 9 bases between. CDR1 and CDR2 from the germline V gene are SNHLY and FYNNEI. The length of the CDR3 is 13 residues. Here the CDR3 DNA reads TGTGCCAGCAGCTTCCAGGGGAACACTGAAGCTTTCTTT. Encoded protein: CASSFQGNTEAFF.

The rearrangement links TRBV11-2 to TRBJ2-1; D is unclear. The germline V and J ends were trimmed by 1 base and 9 bases, with 7 bases remaining between them. Germline V CDR1 and CDR2: SGHAT, FQNNGV. The CDR3 consists of 12 residues. CDR3 region: CASSLVRSEQFF. Written as DNA, the CDR3 is TGTGCCAGCAGCTTAGTGCGGTCTGAGCAGTTCTTC.

The rearrangement joins TRBV6-1 to TRBJ2-7, with 8 nucleotides matching TRBD2. Germline V gene sequence: CDR1 MNHNS, CDR2 SASEGT. J was trimmed by 6 bases and V by 3 bases; bases with no gene match: 13. This CDR3 is 16 amino acids long. The CDR3 reads CASSEQAGDLGGEQYF. CDR3 DNA sequence: TGTGCCAGCAGTGAGCAAGCGGGAGATCTAGGGGGCGAGCAGTACTTC.

The chain recombines TRBV6-5 with TRBJ2-3, with D possibly being TRBD1 (6 bases). CDR1 is MNHEY and CDR2 is SVGAGI in the germline V gene. Trimming stripped 6 bases from V and 8 bases from J, with 21 bases between. This CDR3 spans 15 amino acids. Written as DNA, the CDR3 is TGTGCCAGCAGCGGGTTTTGGGCAGGGGCAGCTACGCAGTATTTT. This sequence encodes CASSGFWAGAATQYF.

The chain recombines TRBV12-5 with TRBJ2-7; D ambiguous. V was shortened by 6 bases and J by 5 bases, with 14 bases between the two germline ends. Germline CDR1 and CDR2: LGHNT and FRNRAP. The CDR3 is 13 residues long. The DNA of the CDR3 is TGTGCTAGTGGACCGACAAATTTAGACGAGCAGTACTTC. Protein sequence: CASGPTNLDEQYF.

This clone occurred a few times. The chain carries TRBV3-1 (or the pseudogene TRBV3-2) and TRBJ1-6; 7 bases map to TRBD1. Looked up from germline, CDR1 is LGHDT and CDR2 is YNNKEL (reference sequence). The CDR3 is 17 amino acids. With 3 bases clipped from V and 0 bases from J, the junction kept 5 bases outside the gene matches. CDR3 bases: TGTGCCAGCAGCCATATACAGGGGAGCTCCTATAATTCACCCCTCCACTTT. This encodes CASSHIQGSSYNSPLHF.

The J gene is TRBJ2-1, the V gene TRBV10-1; D ambiguous. The CDR3 is 11 amino acids. Trimming pared 8 bases from V and 5 bases from J, leaving 7 bases between. The germline gives CDR1 WNHNN, CDR2 SYGVQD (reference sequence). CDR3 in amino acids: CASGGNNEQFF. In DNA form, the CDR3 reads TGCGCCAGCGGTGGTAACAATGAGCAGTTCTTC.

The chain links TRBV12-1 to TRBJ2-7; TRBD2, the table's D call, lacks a check against the DNA. TRBV12-1 is a documented pseudogene. The CDR3 has 14 amino acids. The CDR3 sequence: CASSLRREGNEQYF. For the CDR3, the DNA is TGTGCCAGCAGCTTACGACGGGAGGGCAACGAGCAGTACTTC.

The V call is TRBV4-1, the J call TRBJ1-3; D gene uncertain. The V gene lost 5 bases and the J gene lost 2 bases, with 16 bases spanning the gap. CDR1 MGHRA and CDR2 YSYEKL come from the germline V gene. This CDR3 is built from 16 residues. As DNA, the CDR3 is TGCGCCAGCAGCTACCAAGCCCTCGACACTGGAAACACCATATATTTT. Its protein is CASSYQALDTGNTIYF.

The chain is built from TRBV6-1 and TRBJ1-3; D gene ambiguous. This CDR3 has 12 residues. CDR1 is MNHNS, CDR2 SASEGT, per germline. The V end was cut by 2 bases, the J end by 8 bases, with 7 bases between. CDR3 nucleotide sequence: TGTGCCAGCAGTGAAATCTATGACACCATATATTTT. It translates to CASSEIYDTIYF.

This sequence joins TRBV6-5 and TRBJ2-7, with a tentative D call TRBD1 (5 bases). The germline CDR1 and CDR2 sequences are MNHEY and SVGAGI. Between the trimmed V and J ends, which lost 2 bases and 1 base, there was a span of 9 bases. The CDR3 is made up of 14 amino acids. In DNA form, the CDR3 reads TGTGCCAGCAGTTACGACAGCTCATCCTACGAGCAGTACTTC. Its protein is CASSYDSSSYEQYF.

With respect to this clone: The sample holds other DNA sequences that translate to the same CDR3. The chain joins TRBV5-4 to TRBJ2-2; tentative D call: TRBD1 (7 bases). The CDR3 is 16 residues long. Trimming took 0 bases from V and 2 from J, leaving 11 bases between them. CDR1 and CDR2 (germline): SGHNT, YYREEE (reference sequence). CDR3 sequence (DNA): TGTGCCAGCAGCTTGGGCAGGGGGGCAAACACCGGGGAGCTGTTTTTT. It yields the protein CASSLGRGANTGELFF. The full variable domain, rest sourced from reference TRBV5-4 and TRBJ2-2, is ETGVTQSPTHLIKTRGQQVTLRCSSQSGHNTVSWYQQALGQGPQFIFQYYREEENGRGNFPPRFSGLQFPNYSSELNVNALELDDSALYLCASSLGRGANTGELFFGEGSRLTVL.

This clone was seen once. The rearrangement links TRBV5-6 to TRBJ1-4; D is unresolved. V lost 6 bases and J 2 bases, leaving 17 bases between the germline ends. This CDR3 region has 16 residues. CDR1 SGHDT and CDR2 YYEEEE come from the germline V gene. CDR3 protein: CASKRTLLGTNEKLFF. Written as DNA, the CDR3 is TGTGCCAGCAAGCGGACCCTCCTAGGCACTAATGAAAAACTGTTTTTT.

The chain employs TRBV2 and TRBJ2-3; D may be TRBD1 (5 bases). With 1 base removed from V and 3 bases from J, the gap between germline ends came to 11 bases. Germline CDR1 reads SNHLY; CDR2 reads FYNNEI. This CDR3 spans 15 amino acids. DNA of the CDR3: TGTGCCAGCAGTGAAGTAAGGGGCAGGACAGATACGCAGTATTTT. This encodes CASSEVRGRTDTQYF.

This chain joins TRBV5-6 and TRBJ1-6, with D perhaps TRBD1 (6 bases). The germline V gene has CDR1 SGHDT and CDR2 YYEEEE. Trimming removed 4 bases from V and 10 bases from J, with 15 bases in between. CDR3 length: 14 amino acids. The DNA of the CDR3 is TGTGCCAGCAGCCCGACGGGGACACGATCACCCCTCCACTTT. This gives the protein CASSPTGTRSPLHF.

This clone was detected once. The J gene is TRBJ1-2, the V gene TRBV5-6, with a possible D match to TRBD1 (5 bases). CDR3 length: 13 amino acids. Deletions cut 3 bases from V and 6 bases from J, with 12 bases between. CDR1 and CDR2 from the germline V gene are SGHDT and YYEEEE. DNA for the CDR3: TGTGCCAGCAGCTATGACCTGGGGCATGGCTACACCTTC. The encoded protein is CASSYDLGHGYTF.

A few counts support this clone. The identical CDR3 is also encoded by other nucleotide sequences in the sample. The V and J genes are TRBV14 and TRBJ2-7; TRBD2 might be the D (7 bases). The CDR3 is made up of 15 amino acids. Germline-derived CDR1 and CDR2 are SGHDN and FVKESK. The ends were cut back, 0 bases at V and 2 bases at J, with 11 bases in the middle. The CDR3 coding sequence is TGTGCCAGCAGCCAAGACGGAGGGGGGGCCTACGAGCAGTACTTC. This sequence encodes CASSQDGGGAYEQYF.

The rearrangement links TRBV6-5 to TRBJ1-4, with TRBD1 matching over 8 bases. Germline V CDR1 and CDR2: MNHEY, SVGAGI. The J segment lost 7 bases and the V segment lost 6 bases, leaving 7 bases of the junction unmatched. The CDR3 is made up of 14 amino acids. The CDR3 reads CASRGQGLGEKLFF. CDR3 nucleotides: TGTGCCAGCAGAGGACAGGGCTTGGGTGAAAAACTGTTTTTT.

The CDR3 DNA is TGCGCCAGCAGCTTGATTCAGGGGGGGAACACTGAAGCTTTCTTT. Translation gives CASSLIQGGNTEAFF. The chain links TRBV5-1 to TRBJ1-1, with 7 positions matching TRBD1. V shed 1 base and J 1 base; nucleotides not matched to a gene: 4. This CDR3 region has 15 residues. Germline V gene data show CDR1 as SGHRS and CDR2 as YFSETQ.

The V and J genes are TRBV5-1 and TRBJ2-1; 8 bases align to TRBD2. Germline V gene sequence: CDR1 SGHRS, CDR2 YFSETQ. The junction had 6 bases not matched to a gene; V was cut back by 4 bases and J by 6 bases. The CDR3 consists of 14 residues. CDR3 residues: CASSPAGALNEQFF. The CDR3 region has the DNA TGCGCCAGCAGCCCAGCGGGAGCGCTCAATGAGCAGTTCTTC.

V is TRBV29-1 and J is TRBJ2-1; 12 nucleotides agree with TRBD2. Germline V gives CDR1 SQVTM, CDR2 ANQGSEA. Trimming cost V 5 bases and J 6 bases; bases outside gene matches: 8. This CDR3 has 15 amino acids. In DNA form, the CDR3 reads TGCAGCGTTCACAGACTAGCGGGAGAGGGCAATGAGCAGTTCTTC. Translating it yields CSVHRLAGEGNEQFF.

This clone was counted once. The CDR3 sequence is CAWESAGGSYEQYF. As DNA, the CDR3 is TGTGCCTGGGAATCAGCGGGGGGCTCCTACGAGCAGTACTTC. The chain carries TRBV30 and TRBJ2-7; 9 nucleotides match TRBD2. The germline V gene has CDR1 GTSNPN and CDR2 SVGIG (reference sequence). The CDR3 totals 14 residues. Trimming at V came to 5 bases and at J to 0 bases, leaving 5 bases not matched to a gene.

The V gene is TRBV5-1, the J gene TRBJ1-2; TRBD1 matches at 8 bases. V lost 2 bases and J lost 4; bases outside the gene matches: 7. This CDR3 has 15 residues. Per germline, CDR1 SGHRS and CDR2 YFSETQ. The DNA for the CDR3 is TGCGCCAGCAGCTTCGACAGGGGCCGATCCTATGGCTACACCTTC. This translates into CASSFDRGRSYGYTF.

The chain couples TRBV19 to TRBJ2-3; maybe TRBD1 (6 bases). The germline CDR1 and CDR2 sequences are LNHDA and SQIVND (reference sequence). The CDR3 covers 15 residues. The V gene lost 5 bases and the J gene lost 1 base, with 13 bases spanning the gap. The CDR3 sequence: CASSSQGSGTDTQYF. CDR3 bases: TGTGCCAGTAGTTCACAGGGTTCGGGCACAGATACGCAGTATTTT. The whole variable domain, filled in from reference TRBV19 and TRBJ2-3, reads DGGITQSPKYLFRKEGQNVTLSCEQNLNHDAMYWYRQDPGQGLRLIYYSQIVNDFQKGDIAEGYSVSREKKESFPLTVTSAQKNPTAFYLCASSSQGSGTDTQYFGPGTRLTVL.

The rearrangement links TRBV3-1 (or the pseudogene TRBV3-2) to TRBJ2-7, with D possibly matching TRBD1 (5 bases). This CDR3 is built from 14 residues. Germline values: CDR1 LGHDT, CDR2 YNNKEL (reference sequence). V was shortened by 3 bases and J by 5 bases, with 14 bases between the two germline ends. The CDR3 region is CASSQIKGAHEQYF. The DNA of the CDR3 is TGTGCCAGCAGCCAGATCAAAGGGGCCCACGAGCAGTACTTC.